The 2 T cell receptor beta chains presented below share a single source sample, sequenced in a study of T cell responses to AZD1222 COVID-19 vaccine. Method: immunoSEQ multiplex PCR; TCRdb's copy keeps in-frame clones and lacks some. The profile shows roughly 150,000 clones, roughly 90% of them singletons. Source: peripheral blood, taken 28 days after the second AZD1222 dose. These receptors were obtained from an adult who received the AZD1222 COVID-19 vaccine.

The V gene is TRBV2, the J gene TRBJ1-4, with D maybe TRBD1 (5 bases). Germline V CDR1 and CDR2: SNHLY, FYNNEI. This CDR3 comprises 16 residues. Trimming removed 1 base from V and 5 bases from J, with 14 bases in between. In nucleotides, the CDR3 is TGTGCCAGCAGTGAAGTCGGGCAGGGACGAAATGAAAAACTGTTTTTT. It specifies CASSEVGQGRNEKLFF.

The gene calls are TRBV15 and TRBJ2-1; a possible D gene is TRBD1 (6 bases). The CDR3 length is 16 residues. CDR1 is LNHNV and CDR2 is YYDKDF in the germline V gene (reference sequence). Trimming removed 0 bases from V and 5 bases from J, with 14 bases in between. CDR3 DNA sequence: TGTGCCACCAGCAGAGATGGTGCGAGGGGGAACAATGAGCAGTTCTTC. This encodes CATSRDGARGNNEQFF. Looking up the rest from reference TRBV15 and TRBJ2-1 gives the full variable domain: DAMVIQNPRYQVTQFGKPVTLSCSQTLNHNVMYWYQQKSSQAPKLLFHYYDKDFNNEADTPDNFQSRRPNTSFCFLDIRSPGLGDTAMYLCATSRDGARGNNEQFFGPGTRLTVL.